What follows are 24 T cell receptor beta chains derived from one specimen sequenced in a study of cytomegalovirus exposure and HLA in healthy donors. PCR used 60 Vbeta primers and 13 Jbeta primers. Repertoires were generated with immunoSEQ multiplex PCR, while TCRdb's copy carries only in-frame clones and drops some. The table shows about 150,000 clones, with more than 70% occurring only once. Sequencing was performed on PBMCs. Every receptor here comes from a male donor in good health and CMV-seronegative.

The rearrangement links TRBV19 to TRBJ1-1; D not certain. V lost 5 bases and J lost 0, with 13 bases in between. Germline V gene lookup returns CDR1 LNHDA and CDR2 SQIVND (reference sequence). The CDR3 is 15 amino acids. CDR3 region: CASSWQAKMNTEAFF. The CDR3 DNA is TGTGCCAGTAGTTGGCAGGCCAAGATGAACACTGAAGCTTTCTTT.

This clone came up once. The gene calls are TRBV7-3 and TRBJ2-2; TRBD2 matches 8 bases. Germline trimming cut 5 bases from V and 5 bases from J; bases unmatched to any gene: 7. The CDR3 consists of 15 residues. CDR1 SGHTA and CDR2 FQGTGA come from the germline V gene. The CDR3 nucleotides are TGTGCCAGCAGCCCCCGACGCGGGGGGACCGGGGAGCTGTTTTTT. Amino acids: CASSPRRGGTGELFF.

This clone was counted between two and nine times. This chain connects TRBV10-1 to TRBJ1-1; weak D call: TRBD1 (6 bases). This CDR3 is 14 amino acids long. Per germline, CDR1 WNHNN and CDR2 SYGVQD (reference sequence). Trimming took off 10 bases at V and 0 bases at J, with 15 bases between the two ends. The CDR3 loop reads CATWDNPMNTEAFF. As DNA, the CDR3 is TGCGCCACCTGGGACAACCCCATGAACACTGAAGCTTTCTTT.

This clone was detected only a few times. J is TRBJ1-4 and V is TRBV28; possibly TRBD1 for D (5 bases). The CDR3 has 17 amino acids. V shed 3 bases and J shed 7 bases, with 21 bases lying between them. Germline lookup yields CDR1 MDHEN and CDR2 SYDVKM. CDR3 residues: CASSFGGPGGGGEKLFF. The CDR3 coding sequence is TGTGCCAGCAGTTTTGGCGGGCCCGGGGGAGGCGGTGAAAAACTGTTTTTT.

The chain carries TRBV28 and TRBJ1-2, with TRBD1 matching over 7 bases. CDR3 length: 14 residues. Germline V CDR1 and CDR2: MDHEN, SYDVKM. V lost 5 bases and J lost 4; bases outside the gene matches: 7. The CDR3 loop is CASSARDSGYGYTF. The DNA for the CDR3 is TGTGCCAGCAGTGCCCGGGACAGTGGCTATGGCTACACCTTC.

This chain joins TRBV12-5 and TRBJ2-3; tentative D call: TRBD2 (5 bases). From germline, CDR1 is LGHNT and CDR2 FRNRAP. The CDR3 is made up of 15 amino acids. Trimming removed 5 bases from V and 2 bases from J, with 14 bases in between. The CDR3 region has the DNA TGTGCTAGTGGTCCGGGTCGTGGACTCACAGATACGCAGTATTTT. It encodes CASGPGRGLTDTQYF.

This clone was recorded many times. The chain links TRBV5-4 to TRBJ2-1; possible D gene TRBD2, 5 bases. Germline V CDR1 and CDR2: SGHNT, YYREEE (reference sequence). The CDR3 has 16 amino acids. Trimming shortened V by 0 bases and J by 4 bases, and 14 bases separated the two germline ends. CDR3 bases: TGTGCCAGCAGCTTGGACGGGGAATGGTCTTACAATGAGCAGTTCTTC. This gives the protein CASSLDGEWSYNEQFF.

CDR3 sequence (DNA): TGTGCCAGCAGCCCGACTAGACAGGGTAGCACAGATACGCAGTATTTT. Amino acids: CASSPTRQGSTDTQYF. The chain has TRBV28 and TRBJ2-3; a weak D match, TRBD1 (7 bases). CDR1 MDHEN and CDR2 SYDVKM come from the germline V gene. The CDR3 loop spans 16 amino acids. Trimming removed 6 bases from V and 0 bases from J, with 16 bases in between.

The V call is TRBV5-1, the J call TRBJ2-1; 9 bases are shared with TRBD2. V lost 3 bases to trimming and J lost 6 bases; unmatched junction nucleotides: 4. CDR3 length equals 14 residues. Germline CDR1 is SGHRS and CDR2 is YFSETQ. CDR3 region: CASSSRGGANEQFF. DNA of the CDR3: TGCGCCAGCAGCTCGCGCGGGGGGGCCAATGAGCAGTTCTTC.

V usage is TRBV19 and J usage is TRBJ1-1; D possibly corresponds to TRBD1 (5 bases). The germline V and J ends were trimmed by 6 bases and 4 bases, with 15 bases remaining between them. The CDR3 is 14 residues long. CDR1 is LNHDA, CDR2 SQIVND, per germline (reference sequence). The CDR3 DNA follows: TGTGCCAGTAGGACTGGGGGGGTAAGCACTGAAGCTTTCTTT. It yields the protein CASRTGGVSTEAFF.

In its sample, this clone was seen a few times. J is TRBJ2-7 and V is TRBV6-5, with 8 bases matching TRBD2. The V and J ends lost 6 bases and 3 bases, in that order; junction bases with no gene match: 10. Per the germline V gene, CDR1 is MNHEY and CDR2 is SVGAGI. The CDR3 extends over 15 amino acids. CDR3 protein: CASSPGVAGIYEQYF. DNA of the CDR3: TGTGCCAGCAGCCCCGGGGTAGCGGGGATCTACGAGCAGTACTTC.

The chain has TRBV5-4 and TRBJ1-5; D unresolved. Germline CDR1 reads SGHNT; CDR2 reads YYREEE (reference sequence). The CDR3 is 15 amino acids. V lost 4 bases to trimming and J lost 3 bases, with 14 bases between them. The chain's CDR3 is CASSKAGSDNQPQHF. The CDR3 region has the DNA TGTGCCAGCAGCAAGGCCGGTAGCGACAATCAGCCCCAGCATTTT.

This clone came up a few times. The V gene is TRBV7-9, the J gene TRBJ2-2; TRBD2 matches 7 bases. The V and J ends lost 5 bases and 1 base, in that order; junction bases with no gene match: 7. CDR3 length: 16 amino acids. Germline values: CDR1 SEHNR, CDR2 FQNEAQ (reference sequence). The CDR3 bases are TGTGCCAGCAGCCAGGGTCGGGGGGAGAACACCGGGGAGCTGTTTTTT. It specifies CASSQGRGENTGELFF.

The rearrangement links TRBV5-1 to TRBJ1-3; TRBD1 agrees at 7 bases. The CDR3 contains 17 residues. J gave up 2 bases and V 0 bases, and 8 bases lay outside the gene matches. Per the germline V gene, CDR1 is SGHRS and CDR2 is YFSETQ. The CDR3: CASSLASGGGTGNTIYF. The CDR3 DNA reads TGCGCCAGCAGCTTGGCCTCGGGAGGGGGCACTGGAAACACCATATATTTT. The full variable domain, its missing parts supplied by reference TRBV5-1 and TRBJ1-3, is KAGVTQTPRYLIKTRGQQVTLSCSPISGHRSVSWYQQTPGQGLQFLFEYFSETQRNKGNFPGRFSGRQFSNSRSEMNVSTLELGDSALYLCASSLASGGGTGNTIYFGEGSWLTVV.

This clone was counted between two and nine times. CDR3 DNA: TGTGCCACCAGCAGGTATTCCGGGACAGCAGCAGACGAGCAGTACTTC. It codes for CATSRYSGTAADEQYF. The rearrangement links TRBV15 to TRBJ2-7, with TRBD1 identical over 7 bases. The CDR3 is 16 residues long. From germline, CDR1 is LNHNV and CDR2 YYDKDF (reference sequence). The V and J ends lost 3 bases and 5 bases, in that order; junction bases with no gene match: 13.

This chain joins TRBV11-2 and TRBJ2-7, with TRBD1 identical over 9 bases. Germline CDR1 and CDR2: SGHAT and FQNNGV. V was pared by 2 bases and J by 2 bases, with 1 base of the junction left unmatched. The CDR3 contains 14 residues. In nucleotides, the CDR3 is TGTGCCAGCAGCTTATGGACAGGGGCCTACGAGCAGTACTTC. Its protein product is CASSLWTGAYEQYF. The variable domain in full, with the rest retrieved from reference TRBV11-2 and TRBJ2-7, is EAGVAQSPRYKIIEKRQSVAFWCNPISGHATLYWYQQILGQGPKLLIQFQNNGVVDDSQLPKDRFSAERLKGVDSTLKIQPAKLEDSAVYLCASSLWTGAYEQYFGPGTRLTVT.

J is TRBJ1-2 and V is TRBV7-8; the D gene is possibly TRBD1 (5 bases). Germline V gene data show CDR1 as SGHVS and CDR2 as FQNEAQ. The CDR3 length is 16 residues. V lost 0 bases, J lost 8 bases, and 19 bases lay in between. The CDR3 nucleotides are TGTGCCAGCAGCTTAGCGATTGGTGGCAGGGAAGGGGGCTACACCTTC. As protein: CASSLAIGGREGGYTF.

The chain employs TRBV10-3 and TRBJ1-5; a weak D match, TRBD1 (5 bases). Trimming shortened V by 6 bases and J by 6 bases, and 15 bases separated the two germline ends. The CDR3 totals 14 residues. Germline V gene sequence: CDR1 ENHRY, CDR2 SYGVKD. In DNA form, the CDR3 reads TGTGCCATCAGCTTAGCCGGGGGGGGTCAGCCCCAGCATTTT. Its protein product is CAISLAGGGQPQHF.

The CDR3 spells CAITPRGLAGGTGELFF. The CDR3 nucleotides are TGTGCCATCACCCCCCGGGGACTAGCGGGGGGCACCGGGGAGCTGTTTTTT. The V gene is TRBV10-3, the J gene TRBJ2-2, with 15 bases that match TRBD2. With 7 bases clipped from V and 4 bases from J, the junction kept 7 bases outside the gene matches. The germline gives CDR1 ENHRY, CDR2 SYGVKD. This CDR3 region has 17 residues.

The chain employs TRBV15 and TRBJ1-5; TRBD1 might be the D (6 bases). Germline CDR1 reads LNHNV; CDR2 reads YYDKDF (reference sequence). CDR3 length: 17 residues. V lost 1 base, J lost 0 bases, and 13 bases lay in between. CDR3 DNA: TGTGCCACCAGCAGAGGGTCAGGGGCTAATAGCAATCAGCCCCAGCATTTT. Translating it yields CATSRGSGANSNQPQHF.

The chain recombines TRBV5-1 with TRBJ2-2; 7 bases align to TRBD2. Trimming removed 0 bases from V and 5 bases from J; junction bases left unmatched: 7. This CDR3 is 16 amino acids long. Germline V gene data show CDR1 as SGHRS and CDR2 as YFSETQ. The CDR3 protein is CASSLAEGGPTGELFF. For the CDR3, the DNA is TGCGCCAGCAGCTTGGCGGAGGGAGGGCCGACCGGGGAGCTGTTTTTT.

V usage is TRBV7-2 and J usage is TRBJ2-3; 7 bases are shared with TRBD2. J was trimmed by 0 bases and V by 1 base; bases with no gene match: 7. This CDR3 region has 17 residues. Germline V gene data show CDR1 as SGHTA and CDR2 as FQGNSA. The CDR3 bases are TGTGCCAGCAGCTTAGGTGGGCGGGGGAGGAGCACAGATACGCAGTATTTT. It encodes CASSLGGRGRSTDTQYF. Filled out from reference TRBV7-2 and TRBJ2-3, the complete variable domain reads GAGVSQSPSNKVTEKGKDVELRCDPISGHTALYWYRQSLGQGLEFLIYFQGNSAPDKSGLPSDRFSAERTGGSVSTLTIQRTQQEDSAVYLCASSLGGRGRSTDTQYFGPGTRLTVL.

This rearrangement joins TRBV7-9 to TRBJ1-5; D not certain. The CDR3 is 13 amino acids. V shed 1 base and J shed 8 bases, with 9 bases lying between them. Looked up from germline, CDR1 is SEHNR and CDR2 is FQNEAQ (reference sequence). The DNA for the CDR3 is TGTGCCAGCAGCTTAGGGGCCAAGGAGCCCCAGCATTTT. The encoded protein is CASSLGAKEPQHF. The complete variable domain, with remaining parts taken from reference TRBV7-9 and TRBJ1-5, reads DTGVSQNPRHKITKRGQNVTFRCDPISEHNRLYWYRQTLGQGPEFLTYFQNEAQLEKSRLLSDRFSAERPKGSFSTLEIQRTEQGDSAMYLCASSLGAKEPQHFGDGTRLSIL.

The chain has TRBV10-3 and TRBJ2-3; TRBD2 matches 13 bases. CDR1 ENHRY and CDR2 SYGVKD come from the germline V gene. The CDR3 runs to 16 residues. V gave up 5 bases and J gave up 5 bases; unmatched junction bases: 7. CDR3 loop: CAISYTSGGAGDTQYF. CDR3 DNA: TGTGCCATCAGTTATACTAGCGGGGGGGCTGGAGATACGCAGTATTTT.